Reported below is one T cell receptor (beta chain). The data were taken from a study of T cell changes during pregnancy in multiple sclerosis. Sequenced by immunoSEQ multiplex PCR; TCRdb stores in-frame clones only, minus some. The top ten hold 0.45% to 0.55% of the sample, which has roughly 37,000 clones, around 91% seen once. The germline V gene encodes CDR1 SEHNR and CDR2 FQNEAQ (reference sequence). Trimming cost V 2 bases and J 3 bases, with 11 bases left between them. This CDR3 contains 14 residues. The source was CD4+ T cells from peripheral blood mononuclear cells, collected in the second trimester of pregnancy. This clonotype was sampled from a female donor in good health, enrolled as a control in a pregnancy study. The V and J genes are TRBV7-9 and TRBJ2-7; D might be TRBD1 (6 bases). The CDR3: CASSLRTELYEQYF. The CDR3 nucleotides are TGTGCCAGCAGCTTACGGACAGAACTCTACGAGCAGTACTTC.